This section outlines one TCR beta chain sequence together with its context. Its antigen remains unidentified. The PCR made use of 60 Vbeta and 13 Jbeta primers. Profiled with immunoSEQ multiplex PCR; TCRdb holds only in-frame clones, not every one. The sample holds over 150,000 clones, roughly 80% seen once. The germline V and J ends were trimmed by 5 bases and 4 bases, with 14 bases remaining between them. The CDR3 has 14 amino acids. Germline CDR1 reads MDHEN; CDR2 reads SYDVKM. The data originate from a study of cytomegalovirus exposure and HLA in healthy donors. Overall study findings and caveats: The study flagged about 150 TCR beta chains as cytomegalovirus-associated.

Sequencing input: PBMCs. The chain joins TRBV28 to TRBJ1-2; possible D gene TRBD1, 5 bases. The receptor was isolated from a woman between 18 and 29 years old in good health and CMV-seronegative. In DNA, the CDR3 is TGTGCCAGCAGTCCTCCGGCAGGGTCCTATGGCTACACCTTC. This encodes CASSPPAGSYGYTF.